One sample yielded the 30 T cell receptor beta chains listed below, sequenced in a study of T cell responses to AZD1222 COVID-19 vaccine. Only in-frame clones appear in the TCRdb table, and some are missing; sequencing was by immunoSEQ multiplex PCR. The sample shows some 180,000 clones, around 94% of them seen only once. Sequencing was performed on peripheral blood, taken 28 days after the second dose of the MenACWY control vaccine. The receptors come from an adult who received the MenACWY meningococcal vaccine as a control.

Here the CDR3 reads CAWTGTGGRTIYF. CDR3 nucleotide sequence: TGTGCCTGGACCGGGACAGGGGGCCGAACCATATATTTT. The rearrangement links TRBV30 to TRBJ1-3; 12 nucleotides align to TRBD1. Looked up from germline, CDR1 is GTSNPN and CDR2 is SVGIG (reference sequence). The V and J ends lost 4 bases and 10 bases, in that order; junction bases with no gene match: 5. This CDR3 has 13 amino acids.

This chain's CDR3 is CASSLIRGGTEAFF. Here the CDR3 DNA reads TGTGCCAGCAGCTTAATCAGGGGCGGCACTGAAGCTTTCTTT. The genes are TRBV7-2 and TRBJ1-1; D might be TRBD1 (6 bases). Per the germline V gene, CDR1 is SGHTA and CDR2 is FQGNSA. V lost 2 bases and J lost 4, with 11 bases in between. CDR3 length: 14 amino acids. Complete variable domain (other parts from reference TRBV7-2 and TRBJ1-1): GAGVSQSPSNKVTEKGKDVELRCDPISGHTALYWYRQSLGQGLEFLIYFQGNSAPDKSGLPSDRFSAERTGGSVSTLTIQRTQQEDSAVYLCASSLIRGGTEAFFGQGTRLTVV.

This chain connects TRBV4-2 to TRBJ2-1; maybe TRBD2 (7 bases). The CDR3 spans 13 residues. With 1 base removed from V and 9 bases from J, the gap between germline ends came to 10 bases. Germline CDR1 and CDR2: LGHNA and YNFKEQ. The CDR3 spells CASSQGGGVEQFF. CDR3 nucleotide sequence: TGTGCCAGCAGCCAAGGAGGGGGGGTTGAGCAGTTCTTC.

The chain couples TRBV28 to TRBJ1-2; tentatively, D is TRBD1 (6 bases). Between the trimmed V and J ends, which lost 5 bases and 4 bases, there was a span of 8 bases. Per the germline V gene, CDR1 is MDHEN and CDR2 is SYDVKM. The CDR3 spans 12 residues. The CDR3 loop reads CASSRTAYGYTF. As DNA, the CDR3 is TGTGCCAGCAGTCGGACAGCCTATGGCTACACCTTC.

The rearrangement links TRBV7-2 to TRBJ2-1, with D perhaps TRBD2 (6 bases). The germline V gene has CDR1 SGHTA and CDR2 FQGNSA. V dropped 5 bases and J dropped 12 bases, with 14 bases sitting between them. The CDR3 extends over 12 amino acids. CDR3 in DNA: TGTGCCAGCAGCCAAGGAGGGGTTGTGCAGTTCTTC. This gives the protein CASSQGGVVQFF.

V usage is TRBV7-2 and J usage is TRBJ2-5, with 14 nucleotides matching TRBD2. J gave up 4 bases and V 0 bases, and 7 bases lay outside the gene matches. This CDR3 spans 18 amino acids. Germline V gene sequence: CDR1 SGHTA, CDR2 FQGNSA. CDR3 sequence: CASSLARLAGGPAETQYF. CDR3 sequence (DNA): TGTGCCAGCAGCTTAGCGCGACTAGCGGGAGGGCCGGCAGAGACCCAGTACTTC.

This clone was detected only a few times. V and J are TRBV7-9 and TRBJ2-7; 8 nucleotides agree with TRBD2. V lost 1 base and J lost 4; bases outside the gene matches: 15. The CDR3 is made up of 18 amino acids. Germline lookup yields CDR1 SEHNR and CDR2 FQNEAQ (reference sequence). This CDR3 is CASSLEPGTGTRRYEQYF. CDR3 nucleotides: TGTGCCAGCAGCTTAGAACCGGGGACCGGGACTAGAAGATACGAGCAGTACTTC.

A few counts support this clone. The J gene is TRBJ1-5, the V gene TRBV27; 9 bases fit TRBD1. CDR1 is MNHEY and CDR2 is SMNVEV in the germline V gene (reference sequence). Trimming cost V 6 bases and J 4 bases; bases outside gene matches: 7. The CDR3 extends over 15 amino acids. The CDR3 loop is CASSPRTGVNQPQHF. CDR3 nucleotides: TGTGCCAGCAGCCCCCGGACAGGGGTTAATCAGCCCCAGCATTTT.

The chain couples TRBV11-3 to TRBJ1-4; D may be TRBD1 (6 bases). CDR1 and CDR2 (germline): SGHNT, YENEEA. The V end lost 1 base, the J end lost 5 bases, and 11 bases lay between the germline ends. There are 15 residues in the CDR3. CDR3 sequence: CASSLGTVSNEKLFF. The CDR3 coding sequence is TGTGCCAGCAGCTTAGGGACAGTTTCGAATGAAAAACTGTTTTTT.

This clone was found a few times. The CDR3 protein is CASTGTAQETQYF. In nucleotides, the CDR3 is TGTGCCAGCACCGGGACAGCCCAAGAGACCCAGTACTTC. The chain joins TRBV21-1 to TRBJ2-5; the table's D call TRBD1 went unverified against the DNA. TRBV21-1 is described as a pseudogene. This CDR3 is built from 13 residues.

Here the CDR3 DNA reads TGCAGCGTTGAATTACAGGGTGGCGGCAATCAGCCCCAGCATTTT. Amino acids: CSVELQGGGNQPQHF. J is TRBJ1-5 and V is TRBV29-1; a possible D gene is TRBD1 (6 bases). CDR3 length: 15 amino acids. Germline CDR1 is SQVTM and CDR2 is ANQGSEA. Trimming cost V 2 bases and J 2 bases, with 13 bases left between them.

The chain joins TRBV15 to TRBJ2-5, with D possibly TRBD2 on 7 matching bases. Germline CDR1 LNHNV, CDR2 YYDKDF (reference sequence). CDR3 size: 15 residues. V was cut by 1 base and J by 5 bases, with 14 bases left in between. The DNA of the CDR3 is TGTGCCACCAGCAGAGGGGGGGCTAGCGGCGAGACCCAGTACTTC. Residues: CATSRGGASGETQYF.

The chain links TRBV11-1 to TRBJ2-1, with 14 bases matching TRBD2. V was clipped by 0 bases and J by 5 bases; unmatched bases: 9. The germline gives CDR1 SGHAT, CDR2 FQDESV (reference sequence). This CDR3 is built from 19 residues. The chain's CDR3 is CASSLAAGLAGARNNEQFF. CDR3 bases: TGTGCCAGCAGCTTAGCGGCGGGACTAGCGGGAGCAAGAAACAATGAGCAGTTCTTC.

The chain recombines TRBV19 with TRBJ2-1; 7 bases are a match to TRBD2. The germline gives CDR1 LNHDA, CDR2 SQIVND (reference sequence). The CDR3 runs to 11 residues. V shed 9 bases, J shed 5 bases, and the junction held 1 base outside the gene matches. The CDR3 loop is CASGRNNEQFF. CDR3 in DNA: TGTGCCAGCGGGAGGAACAATGAGCAGTTCTTC.

The chain is built from TRBV19 and TRBJ1-2; D uncertain. CDR1 is LNHDA and CDR2 is SQIVND in the germline V gene (reference sequence). The CDR3 runs to 12 residues. Trimming left V 1 base short and J 9 bases short, with 9 bases between. CDR3 region: CASSIAVGSYTF. The CDR3, as DNA: TGTGCCAGTAGTATAGCGGTCGGGAGCTACACCTTC.

The table lists this clone with a few counts. The rearrangement joins TRBV27 to TRBJ1-1; TRBD1 matches 7 bases. Trimming took 4 bases from V and 0 from J; bases not matched to a gene: 8. Per the germline V gene, CDR1 is MNHEY and CDR2 is SMNVEV (reference sequence). The CDR3 sequence is 16 residues long. As DNA, the CDR3 is TGTGCCAGCAGTTACCGCGGGACAGCGATGAACACTGAAGCTTTCTTT. Protein sequence: CASSYRGTAMNTEAFF.

CDR3 DNA sequence: TGTGCCAGCAGCCTAGACAGAAATAGTCAGCCCCAGCATTTT. Translating it yields CASSLDRNSQPQHF. The chain employs TRBV7-8 and TRBJ1-5; the D gene is possibly TRBD1 (5 bases). Trimming took off 5 bases at V and 6 bases at J, with 14 bases between the two ends. The CDR3 totals 14 residues. Germline CDR1 reads SGHVS; CDR2 reads FQNEAQ.

This chain uses TRBV28 with TRBJ1-1; TRBD1 matches 7 bases. This CDR3 is 16 amino acids long. With V trimmed by 4 bases and J by 0 bases, 8 bases remained unmatched. Germline assignment: CDR1 MDHEN and CDR2 SYDVKM. CDR3 in amino acids: CASSYRQGFLNTEAFF. CDR3 in DNA: TGTGCCAGCAGTTACCGACAGGGATTCTTGAACACTGAAGCTTTCTTT.

The chain carries TRBV28 and TRBJ1-3; D unresolved. The CDR3 covers 15 residues. Deletions cut 3 bases from V and 4 bases from J, with 13 bases between. Germline CDR1 reads MDHEN; CDR2 reads SYDVKM. CDR3 nucleotide sequence: TGTGCCAGCAGTTTCGCGGGTACCTACGGAAACACCATATATTTT. Its translation: CASSFAGTYGNTIYF.

V usage is TRBV4-1 and J usage is TRBJ2-1, with 8 nucleotides matching TRBD2. Germline CDR1 MGHRA, CDR2 YSYEKL. With 0 bases clipped from V and 6 bases from J, the junction kept 7 bases outside the gene matches. The CDR3 has 16 amino acids. CDR3 in DNA: TGCGCCAGCAGCCAAGAATGGAGCGGGAGCGTCAATGAGCAGTTCTTC. Protein: CASSQEWSGSVNEQFF.

To note about this clone: An end of the junction does not agree with germline; a read error may underlie this. The CDR3 DNA reads as TGCGCCAGCAGCTTGGGCACCGTGAACATTGAAGCTTTCTTT. Translation: CASSLGTVNIEAFF. V usage is TRBV5-1 and J usage is TRBJ1-1, with D unresolved. Germline V gene sequence: CDR1 SGHRS, CDR2 YFSETQ. The CDR3 is made up of 14 amino acids.

The sample holds one count of this clone. The V gene is TRBV19, the J gene TRBJ1-1; tentatively, D is TRBD1 (5 bases). This CDR3 contains 13 residues. V was shortened by 1 base and J by 6 bases, with 9 bases between the two germline ends. Germline lookup yields CDR1 LNHDA and CDR2 SQIVND (reference sequence). CDR3 DNA: TGTGCCAGTAGTATAGGGGGCAGCGCTGAAGCTTTCTTT. This gives the protein CASSIGGSAEAFF.

The J gene is TRBJ1-2, the V gene TRBV28; 7 bases are shared with TRBD1. CDR1 and CDR2 (germline): MDHEN, SYDVKM. V shed 8 bases and J 4 bases; nucleotides not matched to a gene: 4. The CDR3 sequence is 12 residues long. The CDR3 DNA reads TGTGCCAGCCTGGGACAGACCTATGGCTACACCTTC. Residues: CASLGQTYGYTF.

V usage is TRBV11-2 and J usage is TRBJ1-2; 8 bases map to TRBD1. With V trimmed by 4 bases and J by 2 bases, 3 bases remained unmatched. Germline loops: CDR1 SGHAT, CDR2 FQNNGV. The CDR3 is 14 residues long. The CDR3 spells CASSSWTGNYGYTF. In nucleotides, the CDR3 is TGTGCCAGCAGCTCTTGGACAGGGAACTATGGCTACACCTTC.

This chain links TRBV19 with TRBJ1-5; tentatively, D is TRBD1 (5 bases). This CDR3 is built from 16 residues. The V end lost 1 base, the J end lost 6 bases, and 16 bases lay between the germline ends. Germline V gene sequence: CDR1 LNHDA, CDR2 SQIVND (reference sequence). The CDR3, as DNA: TGTGCCAGTAGTATAGGGGGCAGGGCTGGAAGTCAGCCCCAGCATTTT. Protein sequence: CASSIGGRAGSQPQHF.

The rearrangement joins TRBV7-2 to TRBJ1-2, with TRBD1 matching over 10 bases. Germline V gene data show CDR1 as SGHTA and CDR2 as FQGNSA. The CDR3 runs 15 residues. V lost 0 bases and J lost 7; bases outside the gene matches: 5. The CDR3 is CASSLARTGGSGYTF. CDR3 coding DNA: TGTGCCAGCAGCTTAGCCCGGACAGGGGGATCTGGCTACACCTTC.

The rearrangement uses TRBV21-1 and TRBJ1-3; the DNA was not compared with TRBD1, the D call given in the table. TRBV21-1 is an annotated pseudogene. The CDR3 runs 18 residues. CDR3 protein: CASSKKKGTGSSGNTIYF. The CDR3 coding sequence is TGTGCCAGCAGCAAAAAAAAGGGGACAGGGAGCTCTGGAAACACCATATATTTT.

The rearrangement joins TRBV2 to TRBJ1-6; 10 bases line up with TRBD1. J lost 8 bases, V lost 4 bases, and 2 bases had no gene match. Germline V lookup: CDR1 SNHLY, CDR2 FYNNEI. This CDR3 is built from 14 residues. The chain's CDR3 is CASSAGTGDSPLHF. The CDR3 DNA reads as TGTGCCAGCAGTGCCGGGACAGGGGATTCACCCCTCCACTTT.

This clone was observed once. This CDR3 is CASSLGTAVGGELFF. CDR3 DNA: TGTGCCAGCAGCTTAGGCACGGCCGTAGGCGGGGAGCTGTTTTTT. The rearrangement joins TRBV3-1 (or the pseudogene TRBV3-2) to TRBJ2-2; D not resolved. The CDR3 covers 15 residues. Trimming shortened V by 5 bases and J by 7 bases, and 17 bases separated the two germline ends. Looked up from germline, CDR1 is LGHDT and CDR2 is YNNKEL (reference sequence).

The chain employs TRBV7-2 and TRBJ2-1; D not certain. Trimming removed 0 bases from V and 0 bases from J, with 12 bases in between. Germline-derived CDR1 and CDR2 are SGHTA and FQGNSA. The CDR3 has 17 residues. CDR3 sequence reads: CASSLAFGPGSYNEQFF. CDR3 bases: TGTGCCAGCAGCTTAGCGTTTGGCCCGGGCTCCTACAATGAGCAGTTCTTC.